The 7 T cell receptor beta chains presented below share a single source sample, sequenced in a study of blood T cell repertoires in COVID-19. Assay used: immunoSEQ multiplex PCR; TCRdb lists only in-frame clones, some missing. The sample lists tens of thousands of clones, 70% to 85% occurring once. The sequenced material came from peripheral blood. These receptors all stem from a man between 50 and 59 years old with COVID-19, enrolled during active disease.

The chain has TRBV19 and TRBJ2-3; D is ambiguous. The ends were cut back, 2 bases at V and 2 bases at J, with 17 bases in the middle. This CDR3 spans 17 amino acids. Germline V gives CDR1 LNHDA, CDR2 SQIVND (reference sequence). The CDR3 sequence: CASSIYPLGRITDTQYF. In nucleotides, the CDR3 is TGTGCCAGTAGTATATATCCCCTTGGCCGTATCACAGATACGCAGTATTTT.

The chain has TRBV3-1 (or the pseudogene TRBV3-2) and TRBJ2-5, with TRBD2 as a possible D gene (5 bases). The germline CDR1 and CDR2 sequences are LGHDT and YNNKEL (reference sequence). V was clipped by 2 bases and J by 1 base, with 14 bases between them. The CDR3 totals 16 residues. The CDR3 bases are TGTGCCAGCAGCCAAAGCGCCCTGAGCGGCCAAGAGACCCAGTACTTC. Residues: CASSQSALSGQETQYF.

This clone was detected only once. This chain uses TRBV12-3 or TRBV12-4 with TRBJ2-7, with D maybe TRBD1 (5 bases). Trimming removed 5 bases from V and 2 bases from J, with 10 bases in between. CDR3 length: 13 amino acids. The CDR3 coding sequence is TGTGCCAGCAGTCCCCAGGGCGCCTACGAGCAGTACTTC. This translates into CASSPQGAYEQYF.

CDR3 sequence (DNA): TGCGCCAGCAGCCAATCGGGGGTTTCACCCCTCCACTTT. Its protein product is CASSQSGVSPLHF. This chain joins TRBV4-3 and TRBJ1-6; D might be TRBD1 (5 bases). CDR3 length equals 13 residues. V was shortened by 2 bases and J by 9 bases, with 8 bases between the two germline ends. In germline, CDR1 is LGHNA, CDR2 YSLEER.

The chain combines TRBV4-3 with TRBJ2-2; 9 bases agree with TRBD2. The CDR3 contains 18 residues. CDR1 LGHNA and CDR2 YSLEER come from the germline V gene. V shed 0 bases and J 6 bases; nucleotides not matched to a gene: 11. CDR3 DNA: TGCGCCAGCAGCCAAGATACCCCAGTAGCGGGGGTGCCCGGGGAGCTGTTTTTT. Translated: CASSQDTPVAGVPGELFF.

About this clone itself: Because the CDR3's place on the DNA is in doubt, the DNA is left out and the CDR3 is given as listed by TCRdb. The chain carries TRBV5-4 and TRBJ2-2; TRBD2, the table's D call, lacks a check against the DNA. The CDR3 is 13 residues long, counting both termini. Looked up from germline, CDR1 is SGHNT and CDR2 is YYREEE (reference sequence). The CDR3 here is CASSLRRAGELFF.

The V gene is TRBV3-1 (or the pseudogene TRBV3-2), the J gene TRBJ1-2; D uncertain. V dropped 3 bases and J dropped 4 bases, with 9 bases sitting between them. From germline, CDR1 is LGHDT and CDR2 YNNKEL (reference sequence). The CDR3 has 13 residues. For the CDR3, the DNA is TGTGCCAGCAGCCACAGCGCAGTCTATGGCTACACCTTC. It yields the protein CASSHSAVYGYTF.